These 29 T cell receptor beta chains originate from one sample sequenced in a study of blood T cells in healthy people across ages. A second PCR, run for about 7 to 11 cycles, used a sample-barcoded 5' primer plus a J-beta primer mix. TCRdb re-analysed the 5' RACE reads in MiXCR, keeping a single row per CDR3 protein. The sample carries around 1,000,000 distinct CDR3 sequences, roughly two fifths recorded once. Input material: blood. These receptors were obtained from a man aged 18 to 29 in good health.

This clonotype was found a few times. The chain is built from TRBV11-1 and TRBJ2-3, with 11 bases fitting TRBD1. Per the germline V gene, CDR1 is SGHAT and CDR2 is FQDESV (reference sequence). There are 15 residues in the CDR3. V lost 5 bases and J lost 4; bases outside the gene matches: 5. CDR3 sequence: CASSAGQGAPDTQYF. Here the CDR3 DNA reads TGTGCCAGCAGCGCCGGACAGGGGGCCCCAGATACGCAGTATTTT.

The chain is built from TRBV7-9 and TRBJ2-1; 7 positions agree with TRBD1. V dropped 1 base and J dropped 5; count of bases not matched to a gene: 5. Germline V lookup: CDR1 SEHNR, CDR2 FQNEAQ (reference sequence). The CDR3 is made up of 15 amino acids. The CDR3 DNA is TGTGCCAGCAGCTTAGTTGGGACAGCAGACAATGAGCAGTTCTTC. It translates to CASSLVGTADNEQFF.

This clonotype was detected many times. The CDR3 DNA reads TGTGCCAGCAGCATAGACAGGGTGAACACTGAAGCTTTCTTT. Protein: CASSIDRVNTEAFF. The chain joins TRBV7-3 to TRBJ1-1; 7 bases align to TRBD1. This CDR3 has 14 residues. Losses at the gene ends were 5 bases for V and 0 bases for J; bases not matched to a gene: 3. Germline loops: CDR1 SGHTA, CDR2 FQGTGA. Looking up the rest from reference TRBV7-3 and TRBJ1-1 gives the full variable domain: GAGVSQTPSNKVTEKGKYVELRCDPISGHTALYWYRQSLGQGPEFLIYFQGTGAADDSGLPNDRFFAVRPEGSVSTLKIQRTERGDSAVYLCASSIDRVNTEAFFGQGTRLTVV.

This clonotype was seen a handful of times. The rearrangement links TRBV20-1 to TRBJ1-2; tentatively, D is TRBD1 (5 bases). CDR3 length: 13 amino acids. V was cut by 6 bases and J by 4 bases, with 15 bases left in between. Germline V gene lookup returns CDR1 DFQATT and CDR2 SNEGSKA (reference sequence). CDR3 DNA sequence: TGCAGTGCCCCCCAAAGGGGAAGCTATGGCTACACCTTC. Translation gives CSAPQRGSYGYTF.

The rearrangement uses TRBV27 and TRBJ2-5, with D possibly TRBD1 on 6 matching bases. Trimming cost V 3 bases and J 1 base, with 12 bases left between them. The CDR3 runs to 15 residues. The germline V gene has CDR1 MNHEY and CDR2 SMNVEV (reference sequence). In DNA, the CDR3 is TGTGCCAGCAGTTTTACCCGGACAGCCCAAGAGACCCAGTACTTC. Its protein is CASSFTRTAQETQYF.

This clonotype was detected ten times or more. The chain recombines TRBV9 with TRBJ2-7; the match to TRBD2 covers 7 bases. CDR3 length equals 15 residues. From germline, CDR1 is SGDLS and CDR2 YYNGEE. V lost 0 bases, J lost 3 bases, and 6 bases stayed unmatched. The CDR3: CASSVDASGVYEQYF. DNA of the CDR3: TGTGCCAGCAGCGTAGACGCTAGCGGAGTCTACGAGCAGTACTTC.

The rearrangement links TRBV12-3 or TRBV12-4 to TRBJ1-5; perhaps TRBD1 as D (5 bases). With 2 bases removed from V and 9 bases from J, the gap between germline ends came to 17 bases. The length of the CDR3 is 15 residues. CDR3 coding DNA: TGTGCCAGCAGTTTAAGGGGCCAGTCCCGTCGGCCCCAGCATTTT. Protein: CASSLRGQSRRPQHF.

V usage is TRBV5-1 and J usage is TRBJ2-1; 11 bases fit TRBD2. CDR1 and CDR2 (germline): SGHRS, YFSETQ. The length of the CDR3 is 17 residues. With V trimmed by 2 bases and J by 9 bases, 13 bases remained unmatched. This CDR3 is CASSLSTSGGGGSEQFF. CDR3 nucleotides: TGCGCCAGCAGCTTAAGCACTAGCGGGGGAGGAGGGAGTGAGCAGTTCTTC. The complete variable domain, with remaining parts taken from reference TRBV5-1 and TRBJ2-1, reads KAGVTQTPRYLIKTRGQQVTLSCSPISGHRSVSWYQQTPGQGLQFLFEYFSETQRNKGNFPGRFSGRQFSNSRSEMNVSTLELGDSALYLCASSLSTSGGGGSEQFFGPGTRLTVL.

The chain combines TRBV3-1 with TRBJ1-5; D is possibly TRBD1 (5 bases). The V gene's germline CDR1 is LGHDT and CDR2 YNNKEL (reference sequence). There are 13 residues in the CDR3. V lost 3 bases, J lost 7 bases, and 10 bases lay in between. CDR3 protein: CASSHQGPQPQHF. The CDR3 DNA reads as TGTGCCAGCAGCCACCAGGGCCCGCAGCCCCAGCATTTT.

This clonotype was picked up a small number of times. The rearrangement links TRBV2 to TRBJ2-3; TRBD2 matches 9 bases. Germline assignment: CDR1 SNHLY and CDR2 FYNNEI. Trimming removed 10 bases from V and 5 bases from J; junction bases left unmatched: 13. The CDR3 is 15 residues long. The CDR3 nucleotides are TGTGCCACCCAATGGGGAGCGGGGGGTCAAGATACGCAGTATTTT. It codes for CATQWGAGGQDTQYF.

Notes on this clonotype: Given a much more abundant clone one base away, this may be a read error. The gene calls are TRBV6-5 and TRBJ2-5, with D perhaps matching TRBD2 (5 bases). The CDR3 runs 12 residues. Germline CDR1 reads MNHEY; CDR2 reads SVGAGI. The CDR3 DNA reads TGTGCCGGCAGTTATGAGGGAGAGACCCAGTACTTC. Protein: CAGSYEGETQYF.

The chain carries TRBV4-2 and TRBJ1-2; D may be TRBD1 (6 bases). The ends were cut back, 2 bases at V and 4 bases at J, with 17 bases in the middle. Germline V gives CDR1 LGHNA, CDR2 YNFKEQ. The CDR3 spans 16 residues. The CDR3 DNA follows: TGTGCCAGCAGCCAAAGGGAGGGGGACAAGCCCTATGGCTACACCTTC. It encodes CASSQREGDKPYGYTF.

The J gene is TRBJ1-4, the V gene TRBV3-1; TRBD1 agrees at 7 bases. Germline CDR1 is LGHDT and CDR2 is YNNKEL (reference sequence). Unmatched junction bases numbered 9, after V lost 5 bases and J lost 3 bases. The CDR3 contains 16 residues. CDR3 in amino acids: CASSVRQGSANEKLFF. The CDR3 region has the DNA TGTGCCAGCAGCGTTCGACAGGGTTCGGCTAATGAAAAACTGTTTTTT.

V gene TRBV3-1 combines with J gene TRBJ2-3; 9 bases are a match to TRBD1. The length of the CDR3 is 13 residues. The junction had 5 bases not matched to a gene; V was cut back by 5 bases and J by 8 bases. The V gene's germline CDR1 is LGHDT and CDR2 YNNKEL (reference sequence). The CDR3 nucleotides read TGTGCCAGCAGCACGGACAGGGGAGGTACGCAGTATTTT. As protein: CASSTDRGGTQYF.

The CDR3, as DNA: TGTGCCAGCAGTTCGGATTTGTACGGCTACACCTTC. This codes for CASSSDLYGYTF. This sequence joins TRBV6-6 and TRBJ1-2; the D is unclear. There are 12 residues in the CDR3. Germline V gene sequence: CDR1 MNHNY, CDR2 SVGAGI (reference sequence). The V end lost 4 bases, the J end lost 8 bases, and 11 bases lay between the germline ends.

The genes are TRBV6-8 and TRBJ2-5, with TRBD2 matching 11 bases. V lost 5 bases, J lost 5 bases, and 10 bases stayed unmatched. Germline loops: CDR1 MNHGY, CDR2 SAAAGT. CDR3 length: 16 amino acids. CDR3 in amino acids: CASSLPTSGRLETQYF. CDR3 in DNA: TGTGCCAGCAGTCTCCCCACTAGCGGGAGATTGGAGACCCAGTACTTC.

There are many counts of this clonotype. The chain has TRBV12-3 or TRBV12-4 and TRBJ1-5, with 8 bases matching TRBD1. This CDR3 is built from 14 residues. With V trimmed by 4 bases and J by 2 bases, 1 base remained unmatched. CDR3 in amino acids: CASSSTGGNQPQHF. The CDR3 DNA reads TGTGCCAGCAGTTCGACAGGGGGCAATCAGCCCCAGCATTTT.

As DNA, the CDR3 is TGTGCCAGCAGCGAGAGCCCAATCACAGGCGCCACCTACGAGCAGTACTTC. Translated: CASSESPITGATYEQYF. The rearrangement links TRBV9 to TRBJ2-7, with D perhaps matching TRBD1 (5 bases). Trimming took 3 bases from V and 2 from J, leaving 21 bases between them. Germline loops: CDR1 SGDLS, CDR2 YYNGEE. The CDR3 runs to 17 residues.

V is TRBV29-1 and J is TRBJ2-2; D remains unclear. V gave up 3 bases and J gave up 1 base, with 9 bases separating them. The CDR3 runs to 14 residues. Germline V gene lookup returns CDR1 SQVTM and CDR2 ANQGSEA. The CDR3 sequence: CSVEAGLNTGELFF. In nucleotides, the CDR3 is TGCAGCGTTGAGGCAGGATTGAACACCGGGGAGCTGTTTTTT.

This clonotype was recorded only once. Possible read error: a much larger clone is one base away. This chain connects TRBV12-3 or TRBV12-4 to TRBJ2-7; D gene ambiguous. The J call could be wrong; TRBJ2-5 is a better fit for the DNA end. This CDR3 has 13 residues. Written as DNA, the CDR3 is TGTGCCAGCAGTCCAAGAGAAAAAGCGACCCAGTACTTC. Amino acids: CASSPREKATQYF.

This clonotype has just a few counts. The chain uses TRBV27 and TRBJ2-2, with D uncertain. Deletions cut 2 bases from V and 6 bases from J, with 10 bases between. The CDR3 has 14 amino acids. Germline-derived CDR1 and CDR2 are MNHEY and SMNVEV (reference sequence). The CDR3 coding sequence is TGTGCCAGCAGTTTAAGGAGTCAACCCGGGGAGCTGTTTTTT. Residues: CASSLRSQPGELFF.

The rearrangement uses TRBV12-3 or TRBV12-4 and TRBJ2-3, with 12 positions matching TRBD2. This CDR3 comprises 15 residues. V was pared by 6 bases and J by 5 bases, with 6 bases of the junction left unmatched. The CDR3 here is CASSGLAGRQDTQYF. The CDR3 DNA reads as TGTGCCAGCAGCGGACTAGCGGGGAGGCAAGATACGCAGTATTTT.

This chain connects TRBV25-1 to TRBJ1-2, with D perhaps TRBD1 (6 bases). V was trimmed by 1 base and J by 1 base, leaving 10 bases between them. This CDR3 comprises 15 residues. Germline V lookup: CDR1 MGHDK, CDR2 SYGVNS. CDR3 DNA sequence: TGTGCCAGCAGTGAATTGAAAGGGGGTAACTATGGCTACACCTTC. This gives the protein CASSELKGGNYGYTF.

The chain uses TRBV20-1 and TRBJ1-5; 8 bases map to TRBD1. Per germline, CDR1 DFQATT and CDR2 SNEGSKA (reference sequence). V shed 1 base, J shed 7 bases, and the junction held 15 bases outside the gene matches. CDR3 length equals 17 residues. The CDR3 DNA sequence: TGCAGTGCTAGAGTAGGGGGGACAGGAAATTTTGGACAGCCCCAGCATTTT. It translates to CSARVGGTGNFGQPQHF.

CDR3 DNA: TGTGCCTGGAGTGGGGCTGTCGAGCAGTACTTC. It translates to CAWSGAVEQYF. J is TRBJ2-5 and V is TRBV30; D is undetermined. The J call may be wrong; the DNA end is better matched by TRBJ2-7. Looked up from germline, CDR1 is GTSNPN and CDR2 is SVGIG (reference sequence). The CDR3 covers 11 residues.

This clonotype was counted only a few times. The chain couples TRBV30 to TRBJ1-5, with D tentatively TRBD1 (5 bases). The CDR3 runs to 13 residues. V was clipped by 0 bases and J by 4 bases, with 7 bases between them. Germline V CDR1 and CDR2: GTSNPN, SVGIG (reference sequence). CDR3 sequence reads: CAWSVSGNQPQHF. For the CDR3, the DNA is TGTGCCTGGAGTGTTTCAGGGAATCAGCCCCAGCATTTT.

This sequence joins TRBV5-1 and TRBJ2-2; TRBD2 aligns across 7 bases. J lost 4 bases, V lost 4 bases, and 10 bases had no gene match. The CDR3 is 16 amino acids. Germline V lookup: CDR1 SGHRS, CDR2 YFSETQ. This chain's CDR3 is CASSPPGGLGTGELFF. The CDR3 coding sequence is TGCGCCAGCAGCCCACCGGGGGGATTAGGCACCGGGGAGCTGTTTTTT.

Ten or more counts support this clonotype. The chain couples TRBV4-3 to TRBJ2-1, with D tentatively TRBD1 (6 bases). CDR1 is LGHNA, CDR2 YSLEER, per germline. Trimming removed 0 bases from V and 14 bases from J, with 11 bases in between. The CDR3 is 12 amino acids. CDR3 nucleotide sequence: TGCGCCAGCAGCCAAGATGGGGACATGGAGTTCTTC. Its translation is CASSQDGDMEFF.

The chain is built from TRBV7-9 and TRBJ1-2; D may be TRBD1 (6 bases). The germline CDR1 and CDR2 sequences are SEHNR and FQNEAQ (reference sequence). This CDR3 has 14 residues. V lost 3 bases, J lost 2 bases, and 10 bases lay in between. CDR3 sequence reads: CASSLGAKNYGYTF. The CDR3 bases are TGTGCCAGCAGCTTGGGGGCGAAGAACTATGGCTACACCTTC. Supplemented by reference TRBV7-9 and TRBJ1-2, the full variable domain reads DTGVSQNPRHKITKRGQNVTFRCDPISEHNRLYWYRQTLGQGPEFLTYFQNEAQLEKSRLLSDRFSAERPKGSFSTLEIQRTEQGDSAMYLCASSLGAKNYGYTFGSGTRLTVV.